This passage covers 12 T cell receptor beta chains from one sample sequenced in a study of T cell repertoires in cytomegalovirus infection. TCRdb reanalysed the reads using MiXCR and keeps one entry per CDR3 protein. Of fewer than 850,000 distinct CDR3 sequences in the sample, approximately 32% were seen once. These receptors' antigens are unknown. Sequenced material: cultured CD8+ T cells from PBMCs, taken from culture after CMV antigen stimulation. All receptors come from a human donor in good health (CMV status not recorded). Some clones in this sample may be carry-over from other donors' samples.

V gene TRBV29-1 combines with J gene TRBJ1-2; D unresolved. Germline loops: CDR1 SQVTM, CDR2 ANQGSEA. The V end lost 2 bases, the J end lost 5 bases, and 12 bases lay between the germline ends. This CDR3 has 13 amino acids. The CDR3 coding sequence is TGCAGCGTTGAAATCGAGACACCGTATGGCTACACCTTC. It translates to CSVEIETPYGYTF.

V and J are TRBV20-1 and TRBJ2-7, with no clear D. The V gene's germline CDR1 is DFQATT and CDR2 SNEGSKA (reference sequence). The CDR3 contains 13 residues. Trimming stripped 4 bases from V and 0 bases from J, with 10 bases between. This chain's CDR3 is CSANSESSYEQYF. As DNA, the CDR3 is TGCAGTGCTAACTCAGAATCCTCCTACGAGCAGTACTTC.

The rearrangement uses TRBV29-1 and TRBJ2-2; no reliable D call. The germline CDR1 and CDR2 sequences are SQVTM and ANQGSEA. Trimming took 4 bases from V and 0 from J, leaving 15 bases between them. The CDR3 spans 16 residues. The CDR3 sequence: CSVVPPWAANTGELFF. CDR3 sequence (DNA): TGCAGCGTTGTCCCCCCGTGGGCGGCGAACACCGGGGAGCTGTTTTTT.

This clonotype was detected only a few times. V and J are TRBV19 and TRBJ2-7; D gene uncertain. Germline lookup yields CDR1 LNHDA and CDR2 SQIVND (reference sequence). The germline V and J ends were trimmed by 3 bases and 0 bases, with 12 bases remaining between them. This CDR3 has 15 residues. This CDR3 reads CASSIGQAYSYEQYF. CDR3 bases: TGTGCCAGTAGTATTGGGCAGGCTTACTCCTACGAGCAGTACTTC.

V and J are TRBV7-8 and TRBJ2-7; D remains ambiguous. V was shortened by 5 bases and J by 1 base, with 12 bases between the two germline ends. This CDR3 has 14 residues. Per the germline V gene, CDR1 is SGHVS and CDR2 is FQNEAQ. CDR3 DNA: TGTGCCAGCAGCCCTTCCATCGGTTCCTACGAGCAGTACGTC. Amino acid sequence: CASSPSIGSYEQYV.

This sequence joins TRBV7-3 and TRBJ2-6; D possibly matches TRBD1 or TRBD2 (6 bases each). V dropped 4 bases and J dropped 1 base, with 17 bases sitting between them. The CDR3 is 18 residues long. Per the germline V gene, CDR1 is SGHTA and CDR2 is FQGTGA. The chain's CDR3 is CASSSARQEGSGANVLTF. The CDR3 nucleotides read TGTGCCAGCAGCTCTGCGAGACAGGAGGGGTCTGGGGCCAACGTCCTGACTTTC.

The gene calls are TRBV9 and TRBJ1-6, with a possible D match to TRBD1 (5 bases). CDR3 length equals 16 residues. Germline assignment: CDR1 SGDLS and CDR2 YYNGEE. Between the trimmed V and J ends, which lost 2 bases and 7 bases, there was a span of 16 bases. For the CDR3, the DNA is TGTGCCAGCAGCGTTTCTTCCCAGGGAGGCAATTCACCCCTCCACTTT. Translated: CASSVSSQGGNSPLHF.

This clonotype was counted at least ten times. The chain couples TRBV7-8 to TRBJ1-2; possible D gene TRBD1, 5 bases. The CDR3 is 16 residues long. Germline assignment: CDR1 SGHVS and CDR2 FQNEAQ. Between the trimmed V and J ends, which lost 5 bases and 2 bases, there was a span of 18 bases. The CDR3 DNA sequence: TGTGCCAGCAGCGTAAGCGGAACTGGGGCAAACTATGGCTACACCTTC. Protein: CASSVSGTGANYGYTF.

This clonotype was recorded many times. The chain employs TRBV7-6 and TRBJ1-5; 12 bases line up with TRBD1. Germline V gene lookup returns CDR1 SGHVS and CDR2 FNYEAQ. The CDR3 loop spans 18 amino acids. The V gene end was trimmed by 5 bases and the J gene end by 0 bases; junction bases not matched to a gene: 8. The CDR3 loop is CASSTGTGGRYSNQPQHF. The CDR3 DNA follows: TGTGCCAGCAGCACCGGGACAGGGGGCCGGTATAGCAATCAGCCCCAGCATTTT.

This clonotype showed up just a few times. The CDR3 sequence: CASSLEGGFFYNEQFF. In DNA, the CDR3 is TGTGCCAGCAGCTTAGAGGGGGGCTTTTTCTACAATGAGCAGTTCTTC. The chain links TRBV7-8 to TRBJ2-1; D may match TRBD1 or TRBD2 (6 bases each). The germline V gene has CDR1 SGHVS and CDR2 FQNEAQ. Trimming cost V 1 base and J 3 bases, with 13 bases left between them. The CDR3 is 16 residues long.

The CDR3, as DNA: TGTGCCAGCAGTTATGGGAGTCCCGAAAAACTGTTTTTT. Encoded protein: CASSYGSPEKLFF. The chain has TRBV6-5 and TRBJ1-4; D is unresolved. The CDR3 has 13 amino acids. V was cut by 3 bases and J by 8 bases, with 10 bases left in between. CDR1 is MNHEY, CDR2 SVGAGI, per germline.

This clonotype was seen only a few times. The J gene is TRBJ2-2, the V gene TRBV12-3 or TRBV12-4, with TRBD1 matching over 8 bases. The V and J ends lost 5 bases and 5 bases, in that order; junction bases with no gene match: 4. The CDR3 contains 14 residues. CDR3 nucleotide sequence: TGTGCCAGCAGTACGACAGGGGAGACCGGGGAGCTGTTTTTT. Encoded protein: CASSTTGETGELFF.